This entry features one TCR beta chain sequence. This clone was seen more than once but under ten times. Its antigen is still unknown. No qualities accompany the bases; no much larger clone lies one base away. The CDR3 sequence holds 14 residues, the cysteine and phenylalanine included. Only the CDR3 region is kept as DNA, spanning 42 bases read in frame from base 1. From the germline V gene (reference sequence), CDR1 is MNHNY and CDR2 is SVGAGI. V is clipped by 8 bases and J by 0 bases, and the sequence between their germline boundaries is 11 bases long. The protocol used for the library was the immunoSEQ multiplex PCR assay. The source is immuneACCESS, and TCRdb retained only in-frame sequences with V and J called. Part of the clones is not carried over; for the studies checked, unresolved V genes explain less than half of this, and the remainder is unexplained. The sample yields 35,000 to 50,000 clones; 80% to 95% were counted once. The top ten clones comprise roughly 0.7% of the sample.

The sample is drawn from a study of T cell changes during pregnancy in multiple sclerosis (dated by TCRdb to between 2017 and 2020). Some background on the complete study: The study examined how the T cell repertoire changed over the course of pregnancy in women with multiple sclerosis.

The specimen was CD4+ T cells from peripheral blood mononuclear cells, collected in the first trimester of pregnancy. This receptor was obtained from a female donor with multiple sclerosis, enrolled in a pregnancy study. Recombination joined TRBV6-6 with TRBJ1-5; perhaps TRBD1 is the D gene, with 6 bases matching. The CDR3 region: CASGDMNSNQPQHF. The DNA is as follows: TGTGCCAGCGGGGACATGAATAGCAATCAGCCCCAGCATTTT.